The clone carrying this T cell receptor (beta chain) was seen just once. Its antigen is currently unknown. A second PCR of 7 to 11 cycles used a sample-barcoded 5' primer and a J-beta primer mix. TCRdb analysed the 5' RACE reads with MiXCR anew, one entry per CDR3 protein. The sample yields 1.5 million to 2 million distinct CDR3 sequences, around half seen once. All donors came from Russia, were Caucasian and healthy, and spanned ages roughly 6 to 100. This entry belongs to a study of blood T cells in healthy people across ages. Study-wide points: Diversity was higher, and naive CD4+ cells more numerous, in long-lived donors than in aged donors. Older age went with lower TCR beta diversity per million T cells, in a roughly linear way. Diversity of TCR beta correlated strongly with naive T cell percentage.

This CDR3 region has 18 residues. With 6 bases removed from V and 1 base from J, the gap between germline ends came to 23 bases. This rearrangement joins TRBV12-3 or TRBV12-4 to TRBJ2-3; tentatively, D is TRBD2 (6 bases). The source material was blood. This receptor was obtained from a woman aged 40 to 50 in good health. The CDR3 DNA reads TGTGCCAGCAGCAGCCTACTGGGACTCGTGTTGGGCACAGATACGCAGTATTTT. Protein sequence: CASSSLLGLVLGTDTQYF.